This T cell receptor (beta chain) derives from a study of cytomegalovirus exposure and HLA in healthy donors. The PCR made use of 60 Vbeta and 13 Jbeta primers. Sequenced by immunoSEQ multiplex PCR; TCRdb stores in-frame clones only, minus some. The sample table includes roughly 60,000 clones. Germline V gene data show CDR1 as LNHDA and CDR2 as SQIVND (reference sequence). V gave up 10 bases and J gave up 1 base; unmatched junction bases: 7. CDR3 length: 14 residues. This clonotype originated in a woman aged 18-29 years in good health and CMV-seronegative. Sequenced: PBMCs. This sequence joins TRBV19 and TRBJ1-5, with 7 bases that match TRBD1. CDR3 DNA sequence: TGTGCCACCTCGGGGACAGCGAGCAATCAGCCCCAGCATTTT. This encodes CATSGTASNQPQHF.